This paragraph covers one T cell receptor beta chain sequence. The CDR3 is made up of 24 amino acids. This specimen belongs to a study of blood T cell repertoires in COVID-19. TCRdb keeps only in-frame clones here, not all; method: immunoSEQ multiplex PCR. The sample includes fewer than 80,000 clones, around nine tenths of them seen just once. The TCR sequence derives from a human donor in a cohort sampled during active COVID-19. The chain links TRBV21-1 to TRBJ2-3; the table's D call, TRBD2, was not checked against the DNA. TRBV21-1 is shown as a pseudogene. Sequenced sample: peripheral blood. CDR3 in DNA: TGTGCCAGCACGAAAATAGGGGGCCCCGGGGCAAGATATAGCGGGAGGCCATGCACAGATACGCAGTATTTT. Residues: CASTKIGGPGARYSGRPCTDTQYF.